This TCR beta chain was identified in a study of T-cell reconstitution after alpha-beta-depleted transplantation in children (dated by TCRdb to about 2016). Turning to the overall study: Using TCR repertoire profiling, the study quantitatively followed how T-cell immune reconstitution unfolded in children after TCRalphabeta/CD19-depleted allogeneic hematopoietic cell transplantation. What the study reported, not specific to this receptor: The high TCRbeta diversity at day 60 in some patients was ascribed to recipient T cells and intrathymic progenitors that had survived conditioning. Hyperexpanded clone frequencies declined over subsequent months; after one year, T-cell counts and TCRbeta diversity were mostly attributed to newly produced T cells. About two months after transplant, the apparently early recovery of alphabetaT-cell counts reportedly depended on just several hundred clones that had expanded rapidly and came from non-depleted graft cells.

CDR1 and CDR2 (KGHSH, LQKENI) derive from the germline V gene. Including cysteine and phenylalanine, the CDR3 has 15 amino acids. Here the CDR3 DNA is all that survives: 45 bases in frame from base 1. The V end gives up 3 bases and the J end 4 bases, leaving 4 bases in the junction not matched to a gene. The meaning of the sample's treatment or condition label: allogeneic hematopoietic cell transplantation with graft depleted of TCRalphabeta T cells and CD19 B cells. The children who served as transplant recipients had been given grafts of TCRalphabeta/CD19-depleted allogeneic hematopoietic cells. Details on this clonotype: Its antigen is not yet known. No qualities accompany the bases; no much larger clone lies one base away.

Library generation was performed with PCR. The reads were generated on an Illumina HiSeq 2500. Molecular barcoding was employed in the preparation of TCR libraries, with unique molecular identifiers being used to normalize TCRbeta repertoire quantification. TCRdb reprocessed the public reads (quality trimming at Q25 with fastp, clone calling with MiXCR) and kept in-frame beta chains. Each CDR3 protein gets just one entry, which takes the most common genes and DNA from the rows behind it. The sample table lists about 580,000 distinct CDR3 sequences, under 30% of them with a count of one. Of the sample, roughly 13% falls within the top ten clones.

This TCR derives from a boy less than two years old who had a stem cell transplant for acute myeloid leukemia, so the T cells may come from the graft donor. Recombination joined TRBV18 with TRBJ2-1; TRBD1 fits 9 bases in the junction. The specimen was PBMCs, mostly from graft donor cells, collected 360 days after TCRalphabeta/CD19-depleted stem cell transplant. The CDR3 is CASSPRDREYNEQFF. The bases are TGTGCCAGCTCACCCCGGGACAGGGAATACAATGAGCAGTTCTTC.